These 5 T cell receptor beta chains were all obtained from the same sample, sequenced in a study of shared clonotypes between healthy human individuals. Assay: immunoSEQ multiplex PCR; the TCRdb copy retains only in-frame clones and omits some. Of 1 million to 1.3 million clones listed, around three quarters are singletons. The sample consisted of memory CD4+ T cells from PBMCs. Specified subset: CD45RA-negative fraction. The receptors were sampled from a young man in good health. Some clones in this sample may be carry-over from other donors' samples.

A remark on this clone: With a much larger clone just one base away, this may be a read error. At the DNA level, this CDR3 is encoded by other sequences in the same sample as well. The genes are TRBV30 and TRBJ1-5; 10 bases align to TRBD1. The V gene end was trimmed by 3 bases and the J gene end by 4 bases; junction bases not matched to a gene: 9. Germline V gene lookup returns CDR1 GTSNPN and CDR2 SVGIG (reference sequence). This CDR3 is built from 16 residues. CDR3 sequence reads: CAWSQKGQGSNQPQHF. CDR3 coding DNA: TGTGCCTGGAGCCAGAAGGGACAGGGGTCGAATCAGCCCCAGCATTTT.

This clone was observed a single time. The V call is TRBV19, the J call TRBJ2-3; a possible D gene is TRBD1 (5 bases). Germline lookup yields CDR1 LNHDA and CDR2 SQIVND (reference sequence). Trimming left V 4 bases short and J 0 bases short, with 14 bases between. This CDR3 spans 16 amino acids. CDR3 in DNA: TGTGCCAGTAGTACCCCATGGACAACTAGCACAGATACGCAGTATTTT. Amino acids: CASSTPWTTSTDTQYF.

The CDR3: CASSFQPQIPGEQYF. Written as DNA, the CDR3 is TGTGCCAGTAGTTTCCAGCCTCAGATTCCCGGCGAGCAGTACTTC. V and J are TRBV19 and TRBJ2-7, with D unresolved. Trimming took 5 bases from V and 6 from J, leaving 20 bases between them. The germline gives CDR1 LNHDA, CDR2 SQIVND (reference sequence). This CDR3 region has 15 residues. The full variable domain, rest sourced from reference TRBV19 and TRBJ2-7, is DGGITQSPKYLFRKEGQNVTLSCEQNLNHDAMYWYRQDPGQGLRLIYYSQIVNDFQKGDIAEGYSVSREKKESFPLTVTSAQKNPTAFYLCASSFQPQIPGEQYFGPGTRLTVT.

The CDR3 region is CASSPGPTNTEAFF. The CDR3 nucleotides read TGTGCCAGCAGTCCCGGCCCGACGAACACTGAAGCTTTCTTT. The genes are TRBV6-1 and TRBJ1-1, with D unclear. The CDR3 length is 14 residues. In germline, CDR1 is MNHNS, CDR2 SASEGT. V lost 5 bases and J lost 1, with 11 bases in between.

This clone was observed once. The rearrangement links TRBV4-2 to TRBJ1-5; no clear D. The CDR3 sequence is 16 residues long. The germline V gene encodes CDR1 LGHNA and CDR2 YNFKEQ. V dropped 0 bases and J dropped 6 bases, with 15 bases sitting between them. CDR3 loop: CASSQEGRAAVQPQHF. CDR3 sequence (DNA): TGTGCCAGCAGCCAAGAGGGTCGGGCGGCGGTTCAGCCCCAGCATTTT.